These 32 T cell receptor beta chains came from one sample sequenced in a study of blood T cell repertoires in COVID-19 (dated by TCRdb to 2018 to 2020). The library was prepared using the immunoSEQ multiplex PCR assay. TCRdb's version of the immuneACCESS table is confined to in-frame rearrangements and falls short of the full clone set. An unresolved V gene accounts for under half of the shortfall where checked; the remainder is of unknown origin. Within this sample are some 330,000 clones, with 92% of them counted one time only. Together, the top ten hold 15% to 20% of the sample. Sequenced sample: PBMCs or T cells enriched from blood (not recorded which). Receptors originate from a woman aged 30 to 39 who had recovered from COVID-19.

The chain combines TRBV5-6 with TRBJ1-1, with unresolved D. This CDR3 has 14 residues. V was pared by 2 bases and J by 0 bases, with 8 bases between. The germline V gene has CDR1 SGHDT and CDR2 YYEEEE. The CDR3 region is CASSFYSLNTEAFF. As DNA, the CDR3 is TGTGCCAGCAGCTTTTATTCTTTGAACACTGAAGCTTTCTTT.

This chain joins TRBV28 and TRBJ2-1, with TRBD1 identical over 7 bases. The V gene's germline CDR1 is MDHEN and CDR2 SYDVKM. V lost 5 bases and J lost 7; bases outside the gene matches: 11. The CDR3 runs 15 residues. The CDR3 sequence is CASSPPGTAANEQFF. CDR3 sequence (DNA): TGTGCCAGCAGTCCCCCCGGGACAGCCGCTAATGAGCAGTTCTTC.

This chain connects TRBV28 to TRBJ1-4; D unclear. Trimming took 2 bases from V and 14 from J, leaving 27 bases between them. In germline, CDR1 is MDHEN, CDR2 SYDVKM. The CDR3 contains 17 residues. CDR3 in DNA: TGTGCCAGCAGTTTAAGGTCGGGAGGGATATCGAACTTTGGGCTGTTTTTT. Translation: CASSLRSGGISNFGLFF.

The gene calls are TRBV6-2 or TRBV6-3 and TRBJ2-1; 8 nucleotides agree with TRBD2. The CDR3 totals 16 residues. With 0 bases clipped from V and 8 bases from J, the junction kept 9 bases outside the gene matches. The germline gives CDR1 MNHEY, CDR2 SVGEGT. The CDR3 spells CASSYSVPGGPHEQFF. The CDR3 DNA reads TGTGCCAGCAGTTACTCCGTCCCGGGGGGGCCCCATGAGCAGTTCTTC.

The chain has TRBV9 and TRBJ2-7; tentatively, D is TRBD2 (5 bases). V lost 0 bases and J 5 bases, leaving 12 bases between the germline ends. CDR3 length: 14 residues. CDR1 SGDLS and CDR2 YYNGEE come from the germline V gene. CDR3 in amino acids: CASSVETRGDEQYF. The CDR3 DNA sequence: TGTGCCAGCAGCGTAGAAACCCGGGGAGACGAGCAGTACTTC.

The CDR3 here is CASSSRDSGEKLFF. The DNA of the CDR3 is TGTGCCAGCTCCTCACGGGACAGTGGTGAAAAACTGTTTTTT. This chain uses TRBV27 with TRBJ1-4, with 7 bases lining up with TRBD1. The CDR3 contains 14 residues. Germline V CDR1 and CDR2: MNHEY, SMNVEV (reference sequence). Trimming at V came to 8 bases and at J to 7 bases, leaving 10 bases not matched to a gene.

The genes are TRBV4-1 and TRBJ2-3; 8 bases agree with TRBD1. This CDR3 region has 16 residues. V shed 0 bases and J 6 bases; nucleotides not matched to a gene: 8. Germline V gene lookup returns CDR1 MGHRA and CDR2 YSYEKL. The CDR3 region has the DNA TGCGCCAGCAGCCAAGAGCCGCAGGGGGCCGGGGATACGCAGTATTTT. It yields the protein CASSQEPQGAGDTQYF.

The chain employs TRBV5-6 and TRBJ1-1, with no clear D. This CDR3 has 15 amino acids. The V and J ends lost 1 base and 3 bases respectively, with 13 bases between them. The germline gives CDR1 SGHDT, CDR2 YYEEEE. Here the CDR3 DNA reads TGTGCCAGCAGCTTGATAGTAAGTGAGTACACTGAAGCTTTCTTT. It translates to CASSLIVSEYTEAFF.

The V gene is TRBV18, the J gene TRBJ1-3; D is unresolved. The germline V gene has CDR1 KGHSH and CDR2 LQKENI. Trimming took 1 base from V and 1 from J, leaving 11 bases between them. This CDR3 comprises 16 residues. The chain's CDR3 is CASSPRTGESGNTIYF. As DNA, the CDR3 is TGTGCCAGCTCACCACGAACCGGAGAATCTGGAAACACCATATATTTT.

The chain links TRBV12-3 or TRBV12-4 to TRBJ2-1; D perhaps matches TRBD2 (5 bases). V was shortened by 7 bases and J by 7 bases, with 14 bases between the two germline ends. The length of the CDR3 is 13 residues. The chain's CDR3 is CASTITGSNEQFF. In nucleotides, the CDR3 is TGTGCCAGCACCATAACGGGGTCGAATGAGCAGTTCTTC.

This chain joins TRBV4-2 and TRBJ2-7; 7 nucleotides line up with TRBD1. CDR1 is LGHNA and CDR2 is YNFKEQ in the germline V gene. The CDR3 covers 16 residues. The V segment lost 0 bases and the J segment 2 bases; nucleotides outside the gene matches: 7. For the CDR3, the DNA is TGTGCCAGCAGCCAAGAGGAACAGGGGTCTGCCTACGAGCAGTACTTC. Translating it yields CASSQEEQGSAYEQYF.

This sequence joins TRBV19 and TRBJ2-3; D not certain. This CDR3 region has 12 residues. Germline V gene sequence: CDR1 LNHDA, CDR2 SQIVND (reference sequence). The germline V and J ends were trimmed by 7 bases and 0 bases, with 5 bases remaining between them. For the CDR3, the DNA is TGTGCCAGTATGGCTAGCACAGATACGCAGTATTTT. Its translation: CASMASTDTQYF.

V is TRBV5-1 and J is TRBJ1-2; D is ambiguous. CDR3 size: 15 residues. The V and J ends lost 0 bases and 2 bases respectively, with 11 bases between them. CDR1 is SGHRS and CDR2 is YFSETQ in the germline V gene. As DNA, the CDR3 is TGCGCCAGCAGCTTGGCCTTATCGGGGAACTATGGCTACACCTTC. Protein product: CASSLALSGNYGYTF.

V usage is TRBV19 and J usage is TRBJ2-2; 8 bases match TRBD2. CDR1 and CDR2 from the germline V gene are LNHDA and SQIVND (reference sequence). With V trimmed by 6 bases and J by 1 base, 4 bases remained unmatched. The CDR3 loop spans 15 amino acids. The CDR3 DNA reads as TGTGCCAGTAGAAAACGGGAGGGGAACACCGGGGAGCTGTTTTTT. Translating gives CASRKREGNTGELFF.

DNA of the CDR3: TGTGCCAGCAGCTTCTCCGGGACTAACTATGGCTACACCTTC. Protein sequence: CASSFSGTNYGYTF. The rearrangement joins TRBV7-8 to TRBJ1-2; D gene ambiguous. Germline values: CDR1 SGHVS, CDR2 FQNEAQ. The CDR3 covers 14 residues. Deletions cut 3 bases from V and 0 bases from J, with 8 bases between.

CDR3 DNA: TGTGCCAGTAACACAGCCAGCAATCAGCCCCAGCATTTT. Translated, it gives CASNTASNQPQHF. The chain employs TRBV19 and TRBJ1-5; no clear D. The V gene's germline CDR1 is LNHDA and CDR2 SQIVND (reference sequence). Trimming cost V 7 bases and J 1 base, with 8 bases left between them. This CDR3 is 13 amino acids long.

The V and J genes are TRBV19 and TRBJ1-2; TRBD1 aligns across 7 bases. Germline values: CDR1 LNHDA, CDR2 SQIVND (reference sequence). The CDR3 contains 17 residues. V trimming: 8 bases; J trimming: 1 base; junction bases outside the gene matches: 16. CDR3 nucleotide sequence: TGTGCCAGTGGGGCCTGGGACAGCGGAACCCTTAACTATGGCTACACCTTC. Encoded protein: CASGAWDSGTLNYGYTF.

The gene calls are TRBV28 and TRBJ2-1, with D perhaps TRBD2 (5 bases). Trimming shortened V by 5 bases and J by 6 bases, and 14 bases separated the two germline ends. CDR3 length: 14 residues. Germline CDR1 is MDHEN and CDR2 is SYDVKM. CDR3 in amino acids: CASSTLGRGNEQFF. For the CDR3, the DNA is TGTGCCAGCAGTACCCTAGGACGGGGCAATGAGCAGTTCTTC.

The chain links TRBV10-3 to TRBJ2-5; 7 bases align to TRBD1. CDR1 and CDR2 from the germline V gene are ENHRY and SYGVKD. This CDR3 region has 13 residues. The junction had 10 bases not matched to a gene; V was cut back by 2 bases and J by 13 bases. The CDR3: CAISEKDRLRPYF. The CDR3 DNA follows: TGTGCCATCAGTGAGAAGGACAGGCTTCGACCGTACTTC.

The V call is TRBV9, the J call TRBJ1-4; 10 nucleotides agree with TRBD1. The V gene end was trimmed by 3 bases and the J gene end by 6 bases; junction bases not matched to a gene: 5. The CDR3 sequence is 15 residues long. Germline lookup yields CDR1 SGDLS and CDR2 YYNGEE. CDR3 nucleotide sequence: TGTGCCAGCAGCGAGATGGACAGGGGGGATGAAAAACTGTTTTTT. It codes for CASSEMDRGDEKLFF.

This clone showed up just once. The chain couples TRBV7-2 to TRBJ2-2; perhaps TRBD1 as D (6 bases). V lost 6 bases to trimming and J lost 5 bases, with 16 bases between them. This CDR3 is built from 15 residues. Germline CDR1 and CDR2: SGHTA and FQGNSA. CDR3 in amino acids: CASREQGVGTGELFF. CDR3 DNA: TGTGCCAGCAGAGAACAGGGCGTGGGGACCGGGGAGCTGTTTTTT.

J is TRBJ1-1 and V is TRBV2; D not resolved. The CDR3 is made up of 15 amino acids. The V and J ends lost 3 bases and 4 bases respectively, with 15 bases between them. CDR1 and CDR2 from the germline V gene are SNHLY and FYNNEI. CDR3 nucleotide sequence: TGTGCCAGCAGTGAGAACAGCCCGCCGGTCACTGAAGCTTTCTTT. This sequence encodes CASSENSPPVTEAFF.

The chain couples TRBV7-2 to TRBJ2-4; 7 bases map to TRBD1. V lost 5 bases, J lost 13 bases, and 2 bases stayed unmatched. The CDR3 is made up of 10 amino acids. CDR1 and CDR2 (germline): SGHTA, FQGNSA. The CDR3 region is CASSGTAQYF. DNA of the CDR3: TGTGCCAGCAGCGGGACAGCGCAGTACTTC.

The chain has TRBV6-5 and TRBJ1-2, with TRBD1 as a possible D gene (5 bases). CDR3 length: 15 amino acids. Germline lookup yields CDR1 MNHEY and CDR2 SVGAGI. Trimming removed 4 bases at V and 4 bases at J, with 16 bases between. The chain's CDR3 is CASSSPELGVYGYTF. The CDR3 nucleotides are TGTGCCAGCAGTTCCCCGGAGCTAGGGGTCTATGGCTACACCTTC.

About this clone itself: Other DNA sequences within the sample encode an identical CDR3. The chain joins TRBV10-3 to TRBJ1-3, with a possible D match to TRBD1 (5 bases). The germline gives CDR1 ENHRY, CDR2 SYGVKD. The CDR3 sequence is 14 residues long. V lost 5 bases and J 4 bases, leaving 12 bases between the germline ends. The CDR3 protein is CAISPGLDGNTIYF. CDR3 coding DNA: TGTGCCATCAGTCCAGGGCTCGACGGAAACACCATATATTTT.

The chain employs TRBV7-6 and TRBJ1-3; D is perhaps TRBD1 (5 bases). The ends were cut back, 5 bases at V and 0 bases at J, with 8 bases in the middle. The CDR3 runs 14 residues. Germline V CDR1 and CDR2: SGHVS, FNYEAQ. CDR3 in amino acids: CASSPDSSGNTIYF. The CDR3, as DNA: TGTGCCAGCAGCCCAGACAGCTCTGGAAACACCATATATTTT.

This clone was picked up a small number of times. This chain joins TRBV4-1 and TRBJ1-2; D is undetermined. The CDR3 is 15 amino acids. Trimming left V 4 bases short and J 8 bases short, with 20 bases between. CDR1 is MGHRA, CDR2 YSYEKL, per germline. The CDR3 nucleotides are TGCGCCAGCAGCCCAACCACAGCTCCTTGGAGGGGCTACACCTTC. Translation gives CASSPTTAPWRGYTF.

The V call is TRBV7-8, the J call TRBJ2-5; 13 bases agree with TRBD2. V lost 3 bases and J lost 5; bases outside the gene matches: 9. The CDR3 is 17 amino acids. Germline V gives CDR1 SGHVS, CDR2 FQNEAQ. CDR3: CASSFRTSGGATETQYF. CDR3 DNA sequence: TGTGCCAGCAGCTTCCGGACTAGCGGGGGAGCCACGGAGACCCAGTACTTC.

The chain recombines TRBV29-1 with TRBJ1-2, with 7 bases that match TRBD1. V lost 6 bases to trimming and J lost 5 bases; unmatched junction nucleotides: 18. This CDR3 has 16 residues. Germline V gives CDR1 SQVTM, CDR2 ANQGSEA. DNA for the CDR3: TGCAGCGTCGAATCCAGACAGGGTCGCGACTTTTATGGCTACACCTTC. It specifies CSVESRQGRDFYGYTF.

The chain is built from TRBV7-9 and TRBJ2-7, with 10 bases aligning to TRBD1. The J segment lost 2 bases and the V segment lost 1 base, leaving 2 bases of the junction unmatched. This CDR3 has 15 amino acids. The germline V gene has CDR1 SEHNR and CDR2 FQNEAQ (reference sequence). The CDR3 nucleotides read TGTGCCAGCAGCTTAGGGGACAGGGGTACCTACGAGCAGTACTTC. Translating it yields CASSLGDRGTYEQYF.

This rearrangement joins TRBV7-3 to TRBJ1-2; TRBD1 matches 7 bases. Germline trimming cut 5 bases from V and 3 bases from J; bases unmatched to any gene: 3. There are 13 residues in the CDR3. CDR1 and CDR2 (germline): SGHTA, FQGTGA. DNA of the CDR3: TGTGCCAGCAGCATAGGGACAGACTATGGCTACACCTTC. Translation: CASSIGTDYGYTF.

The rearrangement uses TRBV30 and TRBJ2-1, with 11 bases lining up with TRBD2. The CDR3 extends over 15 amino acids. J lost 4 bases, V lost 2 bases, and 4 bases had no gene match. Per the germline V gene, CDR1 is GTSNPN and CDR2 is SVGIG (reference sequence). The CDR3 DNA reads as TGTGCCTGGAGTAGGGCTAGCGGGGGGTACAATGAGCAGTTCTTC. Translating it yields CAWSRASGGYNEQFF.